These 5 T cell receptor beta chains originate from one sample sequenced in a study of shared clonotypes between healthy human individuals. The protocol was immunoSEQ multiplex PCR, while the TCRdb copy is restricted to in-frame clones and leaves out a portion. The data contain 450,000 to 600,000 clones, around 79% of them singletons. Source material: PBMCs. These receptors all stem from a woman in her forties in good health. Some clones in this sample may be carry-over from other donors' samples.

The chain links TRBV25-1 to TRBJ2-7; TRBD2 might be the D (5 bases). The germline V gene encodes CDR1 MGHDK and CDR2 SYGVNS. Trimming removed 3 bases from V and 7 bases from J, with 16 bases in between. The CDR3 loop spans 14 amino acids. CDR3 residues: CASSDVGTRGEQYF. The CDR3 bases are TGTGCCAGCAGTGACGTGGGAACCCGGGGAGAGCAGTACTTC.

The rearrangement links TRBV6-5 to TRBJ2-7, with 11 bases matching TRBD1. This CDR3 comprises 15 residues. Germline V lookup: CDR1 MNHEY, CDR2 SVGAGI. V gave up 6 bases and J gave up 6 bases; unmatched junction bases: 10. In DNA form, the CDR3 reads TGTGCCAGCAGGAACGACGGGACAGGGGGTATCGAGCAGTACTTC. Amino acid sequence: CASRNDGTGGIEQYF.

The chain employs TRBV7-2 and TRBJ2-3, with 8 nucleotides matching TRBD1. V shed 2 bases and J 2 bases; nucleotides not matched to a gene: 9. The length of the CDR3 is 17 residues. Germline assignment: CDR1 SGHTA and CDR2 FQGNSA. The CDR3 region is CASSLLGTGILTDTQYF. The CDR3 DNA is TGTGCCAGCAGCTTACTTGGGACAGGCATACTCACAGATACGCAGTATTTT.

The chain has TRBV5-1 and TRBJ2-1, with no clear D. In germline, CDR1 is SGHRS, CDR2 YFSETQ. V was trimmed by 1 base and J by 1 base, leaving 12 bases between them. This CDR3 is built from 16 residues. CDR3 DNA sequence: TGCGCCAGCAGCTTGTGGTCGGGTGGTTCCTACAATGAGCAGTTCTTC. It yields the protein CASSLWSGGSYNEQFF.

This chain connects TRBV9 to TRBJ1-1; 8 nucleotides agree with TRBD1. Germline assignment: CDR1 SGDLS and CDR2 YYNGEE. The CDR3 covers 16 residues. Trimming took 4 bases from V and 0 from J; bases not matched to a gene: 8. The CDR3 DNA follows: TGTGCCAGCAGCCCCCAGGTACAGGGGGTGAACACTGAAGCTTTCTTT. This gives the protein CASSPQVQGVNTEAFF.